Listed below are T cell receptor beta chains from one sample, sequenced in a study of blood T cell repertoires in COVID-19. Assay used: immunoSEQ multiplex PCR; TCRdb lists only in-frame clones, some missing. This sample yields more than 200,000 clones, of which 75% to 85% are seen a single time; 4.3% belongs to the top ten. Sequenced material: PBMCs or T cells enriched from blood (not recorded which). The origin of the receptors is a man in his thirties or forties with acute COVID-19. CDR3s include the opening cysteine and the closing phenylalanine or tryptophan. Fields, in order: clone size, D gene, J gene, V gene, CDR3 DNA, CDR3 protein. A D gene is named only where the DNA matches it firmly. Where a row states a size, it is once, few, many or the class of an expanded clone; other rows omit it.

abundance: -; d_gene: TRBD2; j_gene: TRBJ2-1; v_gene: TRBV7-6; CDR3nt: TGTGCCAGCAGCTTAGAGATAGCGGGGGCCTTAAATGAGCAGTTCTTC; CDR3aa: CASSLEIAGALNEQFF
abundance: -; d_gene: TRBD1; j_gene: TRBJ1-2; v_gene: TRBV6-5; CDR3nt: TGTGCCAGCACCGACCGACAGGGAATCTATGGCTACACCTTC; CDR3aa: CASTDRQGIYGYTF
abundance: once; d_gene: -; j_gene: TRBJ2-2; v_gene: TRBV1; CDR3nt: TGCACCAGCAGCCAAGGGTACGGGGGGGCCCACACCGGGGAGCTGTTTTTT; CDR3aa: CTSSQGYGGAHTGELFF
abundance: -; d_gene: -; j_gene: TRBJ2-2; v_gene: TRBV7-2; CDR3nt: TGTGCCAGCAGCTCGACGGCCCAGGGTTCCGGGGAGCTGTTTTTT; CDR3aa: CASSSTAQGSGELFF
abundance: -; d_gene: TRBD1; j_gene: TRBJ1-5; v_gene: TRBV7-6; CDR3nt: TGTGCCAGCAGCTCCGGGACAGGGGTACCGCCCCAGCATTTT; CDR3aa: CASSSGTGVPPQHF
abundance: few; d_gene: TRBD1; j_gene: TRBJ1-5; v_gene: TRBV19; CDR3nt: TGTGCCAGTAGTATTGGACAGGGGGATAGCAATCAGCCCCAGCATTTT; CDR3aa: CASSIGQGDSNQPQHF
abundance: -; d_gene: -; j_gene: TRBJ2-2; v_gene: TRBV3-1/TRBV3-2; CDR3nt: TGTGCCAGCAGCCACCGCCCCGACAGCTCGAACACCGGGGAGCTGTTTTTT; CDR3aa: CASSHRPDSSNTGELFF
abundance: -; d_gene: -; j_gene: TRBJ2-7; v_gene: TRBV10-3; CDR3nt: TGTGCCATCAGGGACATCTCCTACGAGCAGTACTTC; CDR3aa: CAIRDISYEQYF
abundance: -; d_gene: -; j_gene: TRBJ2-5; v_gene: TRBV5-1; CDR3nt: TGCGCCAGTGCGGTGGACCAAGAGACCCAGTACTTC; CDR3aa: CASAVDQETQYF
abundance: -; d_gene: -; j_gene: TRBJ1-6; v_gene: TRBV7-9; CDR3nt: TGTGCCAGCAGCTTAAGAGATTCACCCCTCCACTTT; CDR3aa: CASSLRDSPLHF
abundance: -; d_gene: TRBD2; j_gene: TRBJ2-2; v_gene: TRBV7-6; CDR3nt: TGTGCCAGCAGCTTAGTGCTAGCGGGCACCGGGGAGCTGTTTTTT; CDR3aa: CASSLVLAGTGELFF
abundance: -; d_gene: TRBD2; j_gene: TRBJ2-7; v_gene: TRBV28; CDR3nt: TGTGCCAGCAGGGGTAGCGGGGTCAACTACGAGCAGTACTTC; CDR3aa: CASRGSGVNYEQYF
abundance: -; d_gene: -; j_gene: TRBJ2-3; v_gene: TRBV9; CDR3nt: TGTGCCAGCAGCGGGGCAACAGATACGCAGTATTTT; CDR3aa: CASSGATDTQYF
abundance: -; d_gene: TRBD1; j_gene: TRBJ1-2; v_gene: TRBV9; CDR3nt: TGTGCCAGCAGCGTAGGAGGGGGCCGCTATGGCTACACCTTC; CDR3aa: CASSVGGGRYGYTF
abundance: few; d_gene: TRBD1; j_gene: TRBJ1-2; v_gene: TRBV7-2; CDR3nt: TGTGCCAGCAGCCGCATGACAGGGGCTTACTATGGCTACACCTTC; CDR3aa: CASSRMTGAYYGYTF
abundance: -; d_gene: -; j_gene: TRBJ2-7; v_gene: TRBV27; CDR3nt: TGTGCCAGCAGTGCGGCCAGGGCCCACGAGCAGTACTTC; CDR3aa: CASSAARAHEQYF
abundance: -; d_gene: -; j_gene: TRBJ1-5; v_gene: TRBV7-9; CDR3nt: TGTGCCAGCAGCTCGACACTTAATCAGCCCCAGCATTTT; CDR3aa: CASSSTLNQPQHF
abundance: -; d_gene: -; j_gene: TRBJ2-7; v_gene: TRBV7-3; CDR3nt: TGTGCCAGCAGCCCCTTTCTTTGCGAGCAGTACTTC; CDR3aa: CASSPFLCEQYF
abundance: -; d_gene: TRBD1; j_gene: TRBJ1-1; v_gene: TRBV20-1; CDR3nt: TGCAGTGCTAGTCCCCCAACCACAGGGGACACTGAAGCTTTCTTT; CDR3aa: CSASPPTTGDTEAFF
abundance: -; d_gene: -; j_gene: TRBJ1-1; v_gene: TRBV5-5; CDR3nt: TGTGCCAGCAGCTTGGCAGGATCTCGACCTGAAGCTTTCTTT; CDR3aa: CASSLAGSRPEAFF
abundance: -; d_gene: -; j_gene: TRBJ1-1; v_gene: TRBV5-1; CDR3nt: TGCGCCAGCAGCCCCGGGGGGGGGAACACTGAAGCTTTCTTT; CDR3aa: CASSPGGGNTEAFF
abundance: -; d_gene: -; j_gene: TRBJ2-7; v_gene: TRBV14; CDR3nt: TGTGCCAGCAGCCAAGATTTCGGTACCTACGAGCAGTACTTC; CDR3aa: CASSQDFGTYEQYF
abundance: few; d_gene: -; j_gene: TRBJ1-1; v_gene: TRBV28; CDR3nt: TGTGCCAGCAGTCAAATAACACAGGGAATGGTAGCTTTCTTT; CDR3aa: CASSQITQGMVAFF
abundance: -; d_gene: -; j_gene: TRBJ1-2; v_gene: TRBV4-1; CDR3nt: TGCGCCAGCAGCCAACACGAGCGGGGGGCGCGGTTTCTGGACTACACCTTC; CDR3aa: CASSQHERGARFLDYTF